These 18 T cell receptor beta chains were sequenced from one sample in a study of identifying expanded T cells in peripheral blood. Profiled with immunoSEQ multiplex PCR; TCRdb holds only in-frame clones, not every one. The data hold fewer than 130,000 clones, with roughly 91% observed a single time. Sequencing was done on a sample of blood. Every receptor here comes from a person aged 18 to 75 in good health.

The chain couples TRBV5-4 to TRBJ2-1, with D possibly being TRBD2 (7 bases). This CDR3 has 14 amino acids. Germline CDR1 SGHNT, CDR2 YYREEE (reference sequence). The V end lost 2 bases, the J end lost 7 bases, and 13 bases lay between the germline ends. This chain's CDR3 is CASSFKGGQNEQFF. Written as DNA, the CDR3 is TGTGCCAGCAGCTTTAAGGGGGGGCAAAATGAGCAGTTCTTC. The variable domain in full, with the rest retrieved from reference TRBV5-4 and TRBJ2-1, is ETGVTQSPTHLIKTRGQQVTLRCSSQSGHNTVSWYQQALGQGPQFIFQYYREEENGRGNFPPRFSGLQFPNYSSELNVNALELDDSALYLCASSFKGGQNEQFFGPGTRLTVL.

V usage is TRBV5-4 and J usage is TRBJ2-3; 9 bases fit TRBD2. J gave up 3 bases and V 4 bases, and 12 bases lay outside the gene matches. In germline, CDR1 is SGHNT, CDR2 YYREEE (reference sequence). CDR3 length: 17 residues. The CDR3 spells CASSQTWGLAPTDTQYF. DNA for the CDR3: TGTGCCAGCAGCCAGACGTGGGGACTAGCCCCAACAGATACGCAGTATTTT.

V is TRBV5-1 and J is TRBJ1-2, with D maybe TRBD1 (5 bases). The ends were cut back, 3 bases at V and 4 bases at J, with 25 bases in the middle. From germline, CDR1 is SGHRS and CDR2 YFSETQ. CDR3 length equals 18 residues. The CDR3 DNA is TGCGCCAGCAGCTCGGGAGTGGGACGGACCACTTATGGCTATGGCTACACCTTC. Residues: CASSSGVGRTTYGYGYTF.

The CDR3 nucleotides are TGTGCCAGCCTTGACAGGGCTGGGGCCAACGTCCTGACTTTC. Protein sequence: CASLDRAGANVLTF. V and J are TRBV5-4 and TRBJ2-6; TRBD1 matches at 7 bases. After removal of 7 bases from V and 2 bases from J, the junction contained 3 bases not matched to a gene. The CDR3 has 14 amino acids. The germline gives CDR1 SGHNT, CDR2 YYREEE (reference sequence). Variable domain in full (rest from reference TRBV5-4 and TRBJ2-6): ETGVTQSPTHLIKTRGQQVTLRCSSQSGHNTVSWYQQALGQGPQFIFQYYREEENGRGNFPPRFSGLQFPNYSSELNVNALELDDSALYLCASLDRAGANVLTFGAGSRLTVL.

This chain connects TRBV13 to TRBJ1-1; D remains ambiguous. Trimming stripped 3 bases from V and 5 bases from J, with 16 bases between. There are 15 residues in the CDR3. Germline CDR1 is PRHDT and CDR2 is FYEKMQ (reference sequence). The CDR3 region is CASSFSYGEGTEAFF. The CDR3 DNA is TGTGCCAGCAGCTTTTCTTATGGGGAAGGAACTGAAGCTTTCTTT.

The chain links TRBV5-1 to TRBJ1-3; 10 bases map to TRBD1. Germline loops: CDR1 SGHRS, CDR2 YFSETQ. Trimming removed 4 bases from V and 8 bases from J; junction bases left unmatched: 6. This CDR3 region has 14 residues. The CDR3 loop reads CASSSGTGEDTIYF. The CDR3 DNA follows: TGCGCCAGCAGCAGCGGGACAGGGGAGGACACCATATATTTT.

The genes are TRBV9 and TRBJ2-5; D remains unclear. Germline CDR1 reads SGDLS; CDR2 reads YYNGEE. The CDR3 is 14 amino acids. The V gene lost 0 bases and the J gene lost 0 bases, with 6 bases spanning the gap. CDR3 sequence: CASSVEAYQETQYF. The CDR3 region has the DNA TGTGCCAGCAGCGTAGAGGCATACCAAGAGACCCAGTACTTC.

The CDR3 nucleotides are TGCGCCAGCAGCCAAGCCAGACAAGAGACCCAGTACTTC. Translating gives CASSQARQETQYF. The chain combines TRBV4-3 with TRBJ2-5, with D uncertain. CDR3 length: 13 residues. Looked up from germline, CDR1 is LGHNA and CDR2 is YSLEER. Between the trimmed V and J ends, which lost 1 base and 2 bases, there was a span of 5 bases.

The CDR3 is CASSQTGTRRTEAFF. CDR3 DNA: TGTGCCAGCAGCCAGACCGGGACACGAAGAACTGAAGCTTTCTTT. V usage is TRBV9 and J usage is TRBJ1-1; possibly TRBD1 for D (6 bases). Deletions cut 4 bases from V and 5 bases from J, with 18 bases between. CDR3 size: 15 residues. Germline V gives CDR1 SGDLS, CDR2 YYNGEE.

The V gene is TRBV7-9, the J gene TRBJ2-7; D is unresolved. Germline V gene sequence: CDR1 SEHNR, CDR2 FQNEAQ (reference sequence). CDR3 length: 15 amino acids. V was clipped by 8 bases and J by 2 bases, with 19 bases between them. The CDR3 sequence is CASSRTYLGAYEQYF. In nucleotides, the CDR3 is TGTGCCAGCTCCCGAACCTACCTAGGAGCCTACGAGCAGTACTTC.

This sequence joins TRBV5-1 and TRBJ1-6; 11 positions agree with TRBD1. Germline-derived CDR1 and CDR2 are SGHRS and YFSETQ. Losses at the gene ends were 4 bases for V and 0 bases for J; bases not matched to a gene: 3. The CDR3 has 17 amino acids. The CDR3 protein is CASSPGTGGSYNSPLHF. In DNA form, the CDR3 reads TGCGCCAGCAGCCCCGGGACAGGGGGCTCCTATAATTCACCCCTCCACTTT.

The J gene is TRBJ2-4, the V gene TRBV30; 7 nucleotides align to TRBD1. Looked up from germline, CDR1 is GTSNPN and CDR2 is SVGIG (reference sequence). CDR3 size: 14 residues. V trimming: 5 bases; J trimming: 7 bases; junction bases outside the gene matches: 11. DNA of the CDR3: TGTGCCTGGCAAGGGACAGTAGCGTCGAACATTCAGTACTTC. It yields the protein CAWQGTVASNIQYF.

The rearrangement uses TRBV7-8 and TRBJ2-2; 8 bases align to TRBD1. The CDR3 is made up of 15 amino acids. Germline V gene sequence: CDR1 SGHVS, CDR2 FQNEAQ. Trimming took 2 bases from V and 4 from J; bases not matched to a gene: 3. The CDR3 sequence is CASSLRDRGTGELFF. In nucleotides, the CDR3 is TGTGCCAGCAGCTTACGAGACAGGGGCACCGGGGAGCTGTTTTTT.

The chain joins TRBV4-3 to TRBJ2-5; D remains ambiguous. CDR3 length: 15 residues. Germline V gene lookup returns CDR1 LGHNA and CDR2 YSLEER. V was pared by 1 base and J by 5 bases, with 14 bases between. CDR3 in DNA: TGCGCCAGCAGCCAAGGGCTCTTCGGCATCGAGACCCAGTACTTC. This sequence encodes CASSQGLFGIETQYF.

CDR3: CASSGGTKAETQYF. CDR3 bases: TGTGCCAGCAGTGGGGGGACTAAGGCGGAGACCCAGTACTTC. This chain connects TRBV2 to TRBJ2-5; 7 positions match TRBD2. The CDR3 is 14 amino acids. Unmatched junction bases numbered 7, after V lost 4 bases and J lost 5 bases. Germline CDR1 and CDR2: SNHLY and FYNNEI.

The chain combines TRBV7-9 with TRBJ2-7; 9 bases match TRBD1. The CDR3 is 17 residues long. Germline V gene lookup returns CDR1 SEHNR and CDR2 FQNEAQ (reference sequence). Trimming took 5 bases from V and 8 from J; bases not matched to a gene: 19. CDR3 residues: CASSPPGWTGAHSKQYF. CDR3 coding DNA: TGTGCCAGCAGCCCCCCCGGCTGGACAGGGGCTCATTCGAAGCAGTACTTC. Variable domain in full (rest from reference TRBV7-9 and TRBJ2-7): DTGVSQNPRHKITKRGQNVTFRCDPISEHNRLYWYRQTLGQGPEFLTYFQNEAQLEKSRLLSDRFSAERPKGSFSTLEIQRTEQGDSAMYLCASSPPGWTGAHSKQYFGPGTRLTVT.

CDR3 in amino acids: CASRYRPNEKLFF. The CDR3 nucleotides read TGTGCCAGCAGGTACCGGCCCAATGAAAAACTGTTTTTT. The chain joins TRBV6-5 to TRBJ1-4, with D unclear. CDR1 is MNHEY, CDR2 SVGAGI, per germline. Trimming pared 6 bases from V and 5 bases from J, leaving 10 bases between. The CDR3 runs 13 residues.

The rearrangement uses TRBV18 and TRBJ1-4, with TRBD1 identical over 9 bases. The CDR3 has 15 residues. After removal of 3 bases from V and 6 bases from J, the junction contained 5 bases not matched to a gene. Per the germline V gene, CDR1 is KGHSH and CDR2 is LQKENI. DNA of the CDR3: TGTGCCAGCTCACCCACAGGGGGCGATGATGAAAAACTGTTTTTT. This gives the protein CASSPTGGDDEKLFF.